This entry describes one T cell receptor (beta chain). What it binds is unknown. CDR3 size: 13 residues. CDR1 MNHNS and CDR2 SASEGT come from the germline V gene. Trimming took off 4 bases at V and 4 bases at J, with 8 bases between the two ends. This entry is derived from a study of identical twins. General observations from the study: Beta out-of-frame sequences showed weaker excess sharing between twins. Zero-insertion analyses could be partly confounded by invariant MAIT and iNKT cells.

A template switching step contributed a universal primer site, while unique molecular identifiers were present in the cDNA. TCRdb recomputed calls from the 5' RACE reads with MiXCR, one row per CDR3 protein. Among some 1,700,000 distinct CDR3 sequences, around a third were seen once, and the ten largest hold under 0.35%. This clonotype was obtained from a newborn girl in good health. Sample: cord blood. This chain joins TRBV6-1 and TRBJ1-5; D not resolved. The CDR3 protein is CASSGARNQPQHF. CDR3 nucleotides: TGTGCCAGCAGTGGGGCACGTAATCAGCCCCAGCATTTT.